Reported below is one T cell receptor beta chain. Its antigen is unknown. No much larger clone exists at a distance of one base, and base qualities are not known. Participants in the prospective study were enrolled through a virtual design, were aged about 18 to 100 years, and lived in 24 United States geographic areas. Cohort assignment in the prospective study relied on participant-reported clinical history from a screening survey and a study questionnaire. Recovered participants in ImmuneRACE Cohort 3 were defined by two consecutive negative NP/OP PCR tests, clearance by a healthcare professional, or resolution of symptoms. Mobile phlebotomists in the prospective study collected whole blood, serum and a nasopharyngeal or oropharyngeal swab from every participant. Over a roughly two-month period, participants in the prospective study had the option of providing additional blood draws and questionnaires. Blood samples from the prospective study were shipped frozen or at room temperature prior to DNA extraction.

The source of the sample is a study of blood T cell repertoires in COVID-19 (TCRdb year 2020). For the study in its entirety: The collaborator samples originated in the United States, Italy and Spain and spanned the acute and convalescent phases of COVID-19. The prospective study material was composed of cDNA or gDNA derived from T cells, B-cell-depleted T cells, or PBMCs. The dataset comprised deeply sampled blood TCRbeta repertoires from subjects exposed to, actively infected with, or recovered from COVID-19. The repertoires were released in a freely available public database meant as a resource for research on the immune response to SARS-CoV-2. The samples were drawn from the first 160 participants of the ongoing ImmuneRACE study and from more than 1,000 subjects provided by 6 global collaborators. Sample metadata almost always included a de-identified subject ID, COVID-19 status, age in years and sex. HLA class I and class II types, where available, came from metadata supplied by the sample provider rather than from assay-based typing. The full study reports these points: The amount of clinical and demographic metadata varied by source and participant and was provided uncurated.

For this chain, trimming is 5 bases at the V end and 7 bases at the J end, and the number of junction bases without a gene match is 15. The CDR3 runs 16 amino acids, cysteine and phenylalanine included. This entry keeps only the CDR3 DNA: 48 bases, framed from base 1. Sequences SGHAT (CDR1) and FQNNGV (CDR2) are obtained from the germline V gene. TCRbeta CDR3 regions were amplified from genomic DNA using the immunoSEQ Assay, a bias-controlled multiplex PCR. For the original study's pipeline: Nucleated cell counts per sample were estimated from amplification of reference gene primers within the assay. To quantify the absolute abundance of each unique TCRbeta CDR3 rearrangement, sequence reads were collapsed and filtered. Productive Simpson clonality was computed per sample as the square root of Simpson's diversity index over productive rearrangements. Held by TCRdb, this immuneACCESS table contains in-frame sequences only and omits some clones. Under half of the omission traces to an unresolved V gene where checked; the cause of the rest is unknown. That table is the source of V, J and clone size, and D and trimming were worked out from the DNA. The sample table lists 300,000 to 400,000 clones, 80% to 90% of them with a count of one. About 1% of the sample comes from the top ten.

The chain couples TRBV11-2 to TRBJ2-7; TRBD1 fits 9 bases in the junction. The TCR comes from a man aged 18 to 30 who had recovered from COVID-19. The sequencing input was PBMCs or T cells enriched from blood (not recorded which). The CDR3: CASSPIKGQGFREQYF. In nucleotide form, the sequence is TGTGCCAGCAGCCCCATCAAGGGACAGGGCTTCAGGGAGCAGTACTTC.